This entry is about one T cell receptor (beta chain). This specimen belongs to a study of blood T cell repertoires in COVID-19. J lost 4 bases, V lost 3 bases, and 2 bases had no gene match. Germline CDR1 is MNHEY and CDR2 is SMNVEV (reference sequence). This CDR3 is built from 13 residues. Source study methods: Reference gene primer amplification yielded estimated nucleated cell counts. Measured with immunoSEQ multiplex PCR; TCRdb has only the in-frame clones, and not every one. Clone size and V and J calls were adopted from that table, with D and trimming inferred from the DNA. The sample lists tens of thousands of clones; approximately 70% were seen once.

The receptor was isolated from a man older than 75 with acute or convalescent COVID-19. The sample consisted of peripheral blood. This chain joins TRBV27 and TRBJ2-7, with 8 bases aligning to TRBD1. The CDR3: CASSFYRGYEQYF. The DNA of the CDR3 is TGTGCCAGCAGTTTCTACAGGGGGTACGAGCAGTACTTC.